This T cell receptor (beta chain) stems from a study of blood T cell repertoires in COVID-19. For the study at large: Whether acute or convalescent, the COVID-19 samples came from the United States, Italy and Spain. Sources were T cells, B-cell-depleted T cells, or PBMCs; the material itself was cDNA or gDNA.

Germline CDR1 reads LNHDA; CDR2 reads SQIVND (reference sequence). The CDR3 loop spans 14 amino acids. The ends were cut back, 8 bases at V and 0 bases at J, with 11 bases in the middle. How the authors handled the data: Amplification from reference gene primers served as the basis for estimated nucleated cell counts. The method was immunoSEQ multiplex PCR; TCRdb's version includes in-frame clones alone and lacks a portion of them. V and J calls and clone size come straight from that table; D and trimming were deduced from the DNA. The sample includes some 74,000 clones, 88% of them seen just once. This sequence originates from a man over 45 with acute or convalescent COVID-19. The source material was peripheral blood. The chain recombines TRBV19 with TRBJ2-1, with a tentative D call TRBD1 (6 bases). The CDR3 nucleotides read TGTGCCAGTGCTACGGACAGCTCCTACAATGAGCAGTTCTTC. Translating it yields CASATDSSYNEQFF.